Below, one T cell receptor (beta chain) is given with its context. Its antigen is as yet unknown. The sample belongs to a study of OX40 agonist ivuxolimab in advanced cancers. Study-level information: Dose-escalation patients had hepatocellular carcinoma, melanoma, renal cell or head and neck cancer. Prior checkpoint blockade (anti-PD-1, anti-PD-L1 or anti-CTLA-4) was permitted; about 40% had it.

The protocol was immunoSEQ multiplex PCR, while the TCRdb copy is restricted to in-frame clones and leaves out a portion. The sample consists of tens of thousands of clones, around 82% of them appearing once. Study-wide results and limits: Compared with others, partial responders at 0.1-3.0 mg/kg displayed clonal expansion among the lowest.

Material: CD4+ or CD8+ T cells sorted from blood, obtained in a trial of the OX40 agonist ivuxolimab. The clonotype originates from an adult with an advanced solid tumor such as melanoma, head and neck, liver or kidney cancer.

The CDR3 bases are TGTGCCATCAGTGCCGGGACAGGGGGCGGCCGAACCTACGAGCAGTACTTC. It encodes CAISAGTGGGRTYEQYF. The chain uses TRBV10-3 and TRBJ2-7; 12 bases agree with TRBD1. V lost 4 bases and J lost 2; bases outside the gene matches: 9. CDR1 is ENHRY, CDR2 SYGVKD, per germline. The CDR3 runs to 17 residues.